This TCR beta chain was captured in a study of blood T cell repertoires in COVID-19. Looking at the study overall: Acute and convalescent COVID-19 samples came from the United States, Italy and Spain.

With V trimmed by 3 bases and J by 5 bases, 12 bases remained unmatched. The CDR3 has 17 residues. Germline CDR1 reads MGHRA; CDR2 reads YSYEKL. Clones were sequenced by immunoSEQ multiplex PCR, and TCRdb holds only the in-frame ones, with some missing. The sample shows around 260,000 clones, approximately 90% of them seen only once. The material sequenced was PBMCs or T cells enriched from blood (not recorded which). The chain employs TRBV4-1 and TRBJ2-5; 10 bases fit TRBD2. This receptor was obtained from a woman in her twenties or thirties who had recovered from COVID-19. In DNA, the CDR3 is TGCGCCAGCAGCCAGCCGGGACTAGCGCTCAGGGGGGAGACCCAGTACTTC. It specifies CASSQPGLALRGETQYF.